A single sample gave rise to the 12 T cell receptor beta chains below, sequenced in a study of beta chain features in type 1 diabetes. Study results and caveats: Researchers report that Type 1 diabetes patients had moderately but significantly shorter TCRB CDR3s across all four CD4+ subsets.

The whole isolated RNA underwent reverse transcription, so sequencing captured expressed TCRB transcripts. Profiling relied on immunoSEQ multiplex PCR, and the TCRdb table lists in-frame clones only, not all of them. The table includes over 600,000 clones, roughly 12% detected once. Their cognate antigens are unknown. The sequencing sample was made of naive CD4+ T cells from blood. The receptors originated from a man between 25 and 39 years old with type 1 diabetes.

This clone turned up a few times. Other DNA sequences in the same sample also yield this CDR3. V and J are TRBV5-1 and TRBJ2-4; 10 positions agree with TRBD2. Losses at the gene ends were 0 bases for V and 6 bases for J; bases not matched to a gene: 0. Germline assignment: CDR1 SGHRS and CDR2 YFSETQ. The CDR3 is made up of 14 amino acids. CDR3 coding DNA: TGCGCCAGCAGCTTGGGGACTAGCGGAAACATTCAGTACTTC. It specifies CASSLGTSGNIQYF.

This CDR3 reads CASSRQTGTGGNEQFF. DNA of the CDR3: TGTGCCAGCAGCAGACAAACCGGGACAGGGGGCAATGAGCAGTTCTTC. V usage is TRBV7-6 and J usage is TRBJ2-1, with TRBD1 matching over 11 bases. The CDR3 has 16 residues. V lost 5 bases to trimming and J lost 6 bases; unmatched junction nucleotides: 9. CDR1 and CDR2 from the germline V gene are SGHVS and FNYEAQ.

The J gene is TRBJ2-2, the V gene TRBV4-2, with 9 positions matching TRBD2. Germline V gene sequence: CDR1 LGHNA, CDR2 YNFKEQ. V trimming: 0 bases; J trimming: 5 bases; junction bases outside the gene matches: 13. The CDR3 loop spans 19 amino acids. This CDR3 is CASSQELGTSLGWTGELFF. The CDR3 DNA is TGTGCCAGCAGCCAAGAGTTAGGGACTAGCCTCGGGTGGACCGGGGAGCTGTTTTTT.

The J gene is TRBJ1-4, the V gene TRBV7-9; D is undetermined. V gave up 5 bases and J gave up 7 bases, with 17 bases separating them. The CDR3 contains 15 residues. Germline CDR1 SEHNR, CDR2 FQNEAQ (reference sequence). The CDR3 bases are TGTGCCAGCAGCCTCCCTACGGACGATGGTGAAAAACTGTTTTTT. It yields the protein CASSLPTDDGEKLFF.

This clone was observed a handful of times. V is TRBV21-1 and J is TRBJ2-3; the D segment call TRBD2 is taken from the table without a DNA check. TRBV21-1 is termed a pseudogene. CDR3 length: 19 amino acids. The CDR3 loop reads CASSRGLAGGPFYTDTQYF. In DNA, the CDR3 is TGTGCCAGCAGCAGGGGACTAGCGGGGGGCCCTTTCTACACAGATACGCAGTATTTT.

This clone was observed a handful of times. V gene TRBV11-3 combines with J gene TRBJ2-1; D is unresolved. Trimming removed 0 bases at V and 5 bases at J, with 8 bases between. Germline lookup yields CDR1 SGHNT and CDR2 YENEEA. CDR3 length: 14 residues. CDR3 sequence: CASSLDEANNEQFF. CDR3 in DNA: TGTGCCAGCAGCTTAGATGAGGCAAACAATGAGCAGTTCTTC.

The V call is TRBV6-5, the J call TRBJ2-1; D not certain. The CDR3 extends over 11 amino acids. Germline V gene data show CDR1 as MNHEY and CDR2 as SVGAGI. V lost 6 bases and J lost 8, with 8 bases in between. The CDR3 sequence: CASSPRDEQFF. For the CDR3, the DNA is TGTGCCAGCAGCCCTCGCGATGAGCAGTTCTTC.

This clone came up a few times. The V and J genes are TRBV9 and TRBJ2-1; perhaps D is TRBD1 or TRBD2 (6 bases each). This CDR3 is built from 15 residues. Germline CDR1 and CDR2: SGDLS and YYNGEE. Trimming removed 0 bases at V and 2 bases at J, with 9 bases between. This CDR3 reads CASSVGRGAYNEQFF. The CDR3 nucleotides read TGTGCCAGCAGCGTAGGTAGGGGGGCCTACAATGAGCAGTTCTTC. The full variable domain, completed using reference TRBV9 and TRBJ2-1, is DSGVTQTPKHLITATGQRVTLRCSPRSGDLSVYWYQQSLDQGLQFLIQYYNGEERAKGNILERFSAQQFPDLHSELNLSSLELGDSALYFCASSVGRGAYNEQFFGPGTRLTVL.

The V call is TRBV14, the J call TRBJ1-2; D gene ambiguous. The CDR3 length is 15 residues. Germline assignment: CDR1 SGHDN and CDR2 FVKESK. With 0 bases removed from V and 3 bases from J, the gap between germline ends came to 11 bases. CDR3: CASSQDFRRHYGYTF. The CDR3 DNA is TGTGCCAGCAGCCAAGATTTCCGACGACACTATGGCTACACCTTC.

V is TRBV18 and J is TRBJ2-1; D gene unclear. CDR1 is KGHSH, CDR2 LQKENI, per germline. The CDR3 is made up of 15 amino acids. V gave up 4 bases and J gave up 0 bases, with 10 bases separating them. CDR3 residues: CASSRAVSSYNEQFF. DNA of the CDR3: TGTGCCAGCTCACGCGCGGTTTCCTCCTACAATGAGCAGTTCTTC.

This clone has more than one count but fewer than ten. The J gene is TRBJ2-7, the V gene TRBV6-5; D gene unclear. This CDR3 is built from 15 residues. The V end lost 6 bases, the J end lost 0 bases, and 15 bases lay between the germline ends. In germline, CDR1 is MNHEY, CDR2 SVGAGI. CDR3 in amino acids: CASSLSYGSSYEQYF. In nucleotides, the CDR3 is TGTGCCAGCAGCCTCTCATACGGTAGCTCCTACGAGCAGTACTTC.

In this sample, this clone turned up a few times. The gene calls are TRBV19 and TRBJ1-4, with no clear D. Per germline, CDR1 LNHDA and CDR2 SQIVND (reference sequence). CDR3 size: 16 residues. Trimming shortened V by 5 bases and J by 0 bases, and 13 bases separated the two germline ends. The chain's CDR3 is CASSSRPLATNEKLFF. Here the CDR3 DNA reads TGTGCCAGTAGTTCCCGACCGCTTGCAACTAATGAAAAACTGTTTTTT.